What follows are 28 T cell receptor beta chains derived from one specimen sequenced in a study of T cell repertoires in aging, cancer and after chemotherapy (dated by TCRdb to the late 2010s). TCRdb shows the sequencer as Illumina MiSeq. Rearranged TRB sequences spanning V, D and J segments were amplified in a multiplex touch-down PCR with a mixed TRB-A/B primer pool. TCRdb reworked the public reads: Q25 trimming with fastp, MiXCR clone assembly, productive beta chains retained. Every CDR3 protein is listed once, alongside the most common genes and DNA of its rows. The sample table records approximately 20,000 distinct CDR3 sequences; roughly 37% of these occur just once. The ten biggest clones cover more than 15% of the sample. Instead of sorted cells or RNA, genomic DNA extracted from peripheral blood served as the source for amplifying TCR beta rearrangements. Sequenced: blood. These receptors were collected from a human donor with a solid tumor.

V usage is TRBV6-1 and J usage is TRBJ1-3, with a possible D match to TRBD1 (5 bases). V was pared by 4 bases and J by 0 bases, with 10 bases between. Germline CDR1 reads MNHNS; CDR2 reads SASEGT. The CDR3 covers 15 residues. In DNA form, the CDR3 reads TGTGCCAGCAGTGCAGGGATCGTCTCTGGAAACACCATATATTTT. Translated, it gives CASSAGIVSGNTIYF.

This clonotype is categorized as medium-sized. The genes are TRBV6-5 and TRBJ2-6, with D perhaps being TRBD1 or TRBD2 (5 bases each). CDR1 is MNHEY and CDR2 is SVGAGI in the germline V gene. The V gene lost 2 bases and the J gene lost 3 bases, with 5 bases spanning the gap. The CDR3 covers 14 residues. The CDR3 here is CASSYGGGANVLTF. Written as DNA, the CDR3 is TGTGCCAGCAGTTACGGGGGTGGGGCCAACGTCCTGACTTTC.

The CDR3 region has the DNA TGTGCCAGAAGCTTCCCCCACAGGGGCCGCAGCACAGATACGCAGTATTTT. Translating gives CARSFPHRGRSTDTQYF. This rearrangement joins TRBV5-3 to TRBJ2-3; 7 bases line up with TRBD1. TRBV5-3 is labeled an ORF, and its function is uncertain. The CDR3 runs 17 residues. After removal of 2 bases from V and 0 bases from J, the junction contained 9 bases not matched to a gene.

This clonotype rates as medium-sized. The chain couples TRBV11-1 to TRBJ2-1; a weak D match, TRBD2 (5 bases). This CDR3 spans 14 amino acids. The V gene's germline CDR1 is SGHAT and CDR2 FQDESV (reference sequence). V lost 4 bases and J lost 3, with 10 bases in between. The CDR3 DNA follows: TGTGCCAGCAGCTCGAGGGCCCTCTACAATGAGCAGTTCTTC. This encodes CASSSRALYNEQFF.

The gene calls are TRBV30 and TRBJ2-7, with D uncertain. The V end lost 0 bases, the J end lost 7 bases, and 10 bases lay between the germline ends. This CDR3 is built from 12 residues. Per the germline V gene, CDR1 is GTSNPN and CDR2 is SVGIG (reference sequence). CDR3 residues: CAWSVKWGEQYF. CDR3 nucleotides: TGTGCCTGGAGTGTAAAGTGGGGTGAGCAGTACTTC.

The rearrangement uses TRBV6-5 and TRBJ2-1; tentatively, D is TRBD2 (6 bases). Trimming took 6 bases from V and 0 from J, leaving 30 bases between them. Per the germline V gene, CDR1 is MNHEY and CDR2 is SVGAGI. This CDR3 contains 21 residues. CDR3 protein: CASSETPTPRRGLSSYNEQFF. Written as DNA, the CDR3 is TGTGCCAGCAGCGAAACCCCTACGCCGAGGCGGGGCCTAAGCTCCTACAATGAGCAGTTCTTC.

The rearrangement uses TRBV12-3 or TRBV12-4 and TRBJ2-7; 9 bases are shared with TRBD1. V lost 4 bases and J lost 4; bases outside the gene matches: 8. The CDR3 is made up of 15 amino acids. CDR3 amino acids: CASSSPDRGFYEQYF. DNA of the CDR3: TGTGCCAGCAGTTCCCCGGACAGGGGATTTTACGAGCAGTACTTC.

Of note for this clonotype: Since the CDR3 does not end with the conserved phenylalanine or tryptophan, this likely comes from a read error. The CDR3 DNA follows: TGTGCCAGCAGCTCTCGGAGGGAAAAAGAGACACAGTACGTC. This encodes CASSSRREKETQYV. The chain has TRBV13 and TRBJ2-5, with D tentatively TRBD2 (6 bases). Germline V gene data show CDR1 as PRHDT and CDR2 as FYEKMQ (reference sequence). The CDR3 is 14 amino acids.

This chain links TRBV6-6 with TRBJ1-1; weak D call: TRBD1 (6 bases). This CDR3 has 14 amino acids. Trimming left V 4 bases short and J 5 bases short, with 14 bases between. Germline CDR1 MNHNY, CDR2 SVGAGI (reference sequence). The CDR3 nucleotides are TGTGCCAGCAGTTCGCCAGGGGTGGGGACTGAAGCTTTCTTT. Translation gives CASSSPGVGTEAFF.

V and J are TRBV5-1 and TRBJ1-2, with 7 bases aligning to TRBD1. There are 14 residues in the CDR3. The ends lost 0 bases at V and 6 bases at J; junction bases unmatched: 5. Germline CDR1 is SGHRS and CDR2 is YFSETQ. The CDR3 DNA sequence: TGCGCCAGCAGCTTGGAACAGGGGTCGGATGGCTACACCTTC. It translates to CASSLEQGSDGYTF.

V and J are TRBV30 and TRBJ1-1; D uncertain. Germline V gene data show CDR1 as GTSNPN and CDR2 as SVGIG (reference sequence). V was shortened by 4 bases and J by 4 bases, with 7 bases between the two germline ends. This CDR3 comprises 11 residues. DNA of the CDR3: TGTGCCTGGATGACGGGCACTGAAGCTTTCTTT. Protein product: CAWMTGTEAFF.

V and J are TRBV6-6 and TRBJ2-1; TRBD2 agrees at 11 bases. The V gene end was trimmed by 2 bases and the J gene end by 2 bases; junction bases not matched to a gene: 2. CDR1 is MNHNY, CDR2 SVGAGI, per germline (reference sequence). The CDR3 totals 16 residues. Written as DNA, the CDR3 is TGTGCCAGCAGTTACCCTAGCGGGGGGCCCTACAATGAGCAGTTCTTC. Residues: CASSYPSGGPYNEQFF.

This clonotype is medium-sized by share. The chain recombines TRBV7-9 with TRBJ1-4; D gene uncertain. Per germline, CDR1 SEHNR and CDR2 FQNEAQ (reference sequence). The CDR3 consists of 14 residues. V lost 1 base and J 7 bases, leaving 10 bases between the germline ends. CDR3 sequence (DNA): TGTGCCAGCAGCTTAGGAGGACGGAGTGAAAAACTGTTTTTT. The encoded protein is CASSLGGRSEKLFF.

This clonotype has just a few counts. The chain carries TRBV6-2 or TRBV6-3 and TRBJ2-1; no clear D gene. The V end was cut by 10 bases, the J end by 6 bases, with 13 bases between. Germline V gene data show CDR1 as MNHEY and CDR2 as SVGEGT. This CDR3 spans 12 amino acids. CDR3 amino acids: CATVRLGNEQFF. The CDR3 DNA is TGTGCCACCGTCAGGCTTGGCAATGAGCAGTTCTTC.

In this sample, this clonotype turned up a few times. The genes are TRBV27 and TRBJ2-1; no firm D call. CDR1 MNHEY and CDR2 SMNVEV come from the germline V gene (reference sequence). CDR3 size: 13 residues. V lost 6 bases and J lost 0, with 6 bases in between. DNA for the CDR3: TGTGCCAGCAGCGGGTTCTCCTACAATGAGCAGTTCTTC. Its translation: CASSGFSYNEQFF.

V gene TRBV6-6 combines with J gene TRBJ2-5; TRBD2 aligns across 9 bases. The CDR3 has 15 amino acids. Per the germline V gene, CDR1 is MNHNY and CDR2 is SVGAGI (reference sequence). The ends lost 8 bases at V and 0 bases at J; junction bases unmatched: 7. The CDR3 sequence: CASGSSGIYQETQYF. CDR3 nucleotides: TGTGCCAGCGGATCTAGCGGGATCTACCAAGAGACCCAGTACTTC.

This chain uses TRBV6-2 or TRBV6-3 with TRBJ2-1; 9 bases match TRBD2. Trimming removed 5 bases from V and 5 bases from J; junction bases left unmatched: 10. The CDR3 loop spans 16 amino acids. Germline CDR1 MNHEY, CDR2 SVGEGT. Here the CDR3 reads CASSKSTSGPNNEQFF. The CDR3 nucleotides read TGTGCCAGCAGTAAGTCCACTAGCGGGCCCAACAATGAGCAGTTCTTC.

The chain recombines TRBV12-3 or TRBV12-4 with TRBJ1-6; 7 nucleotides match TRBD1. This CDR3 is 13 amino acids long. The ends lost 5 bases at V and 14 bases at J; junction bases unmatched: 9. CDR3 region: CASSRSRGNTLHF. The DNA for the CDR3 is TGTGCCAGCAGTAGGAGCAGGGGGAACACCCTCCACTTT.

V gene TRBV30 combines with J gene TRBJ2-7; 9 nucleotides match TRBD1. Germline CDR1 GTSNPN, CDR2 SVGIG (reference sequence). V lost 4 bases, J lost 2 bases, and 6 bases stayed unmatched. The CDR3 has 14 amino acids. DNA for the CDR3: TGTGCCTGGAAGAAGTGGGACAGGGCCTACGAGCAGTACTTC. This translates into CAWKKWDRAYEQYF.

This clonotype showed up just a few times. The CDR3, as DNA: TGTGCCAGCAGTCGCCCTAGCACCGGGGAGCTGTTTTTT. Translating gives CASSRPSTGELFF. The chain carries TRBV6-6 and TRBJ2-2; D not certain. The CDR3 extends over 13 amino acids. V gave up 5 bases and J gave up 4 bases, with 8 bases separating them. Germline assignment: CDR1 MNHNY and CDR2 SVGAGI (reference sequence).

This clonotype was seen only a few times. CDR3 amino acids: CASRKQDLTEAFF. CDR3 nucleotide sequence: TGTGCCAGCAGGAAACAGGATCTTACTGAAGCTTTCTTT. The chain joins TRBV11-1 to TRBJ1-1, with a tentative D call TRBD1 (5 bases). The CDR3 consists of 13 residues. Trimming shortened V by 6 bases and J by 5 bases, and 13 bases separated the two germline ends. Germline CDR1 SGHAT, CDR2 FQDESV (reference sequence).

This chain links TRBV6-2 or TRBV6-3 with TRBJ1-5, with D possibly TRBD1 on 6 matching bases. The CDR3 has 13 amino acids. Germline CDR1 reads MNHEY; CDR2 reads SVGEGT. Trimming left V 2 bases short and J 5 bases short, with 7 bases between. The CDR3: CASSYHRDQPQHF. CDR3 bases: TGTGCCAGCAGTTACCACAGGGATCAGCCCCAGCATTTT.

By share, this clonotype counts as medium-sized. This CDR3 reads CASAAGNSPLHF. In nucleotides, the CDR3 is TGTGCCAGTGCGGCAGGGAATTCACCCCTCCACTTT. The V and J genes are TRBV19 and TRBJ1-6, with a tentative D call TRBD1 (5 bases). This CDR3 spans 12 amino acids. Looked up from germline, CDR1 is LNHDA and CDR2 is SQIVND (reference sequence). V lost 8 bases and J lost 7, with 9 bases in between.

CDR3 region: CASSLHGGDRQFF. In nucleotides, the CDR3 is TGCGCCAGCAGCCTCCATGGGGGGGACCGGCAGTTCTTC. The chain couples TRBV4-3 to TRBJ2-1; 7 bases agree with TRBD2. The V segment lost 4 bases and the J segment 12 bases; nucleotides outside the gene matches: 9. Germline CDR1 and CDR2: LGHNA and YSLEER. This CDR3 has 13 residues.

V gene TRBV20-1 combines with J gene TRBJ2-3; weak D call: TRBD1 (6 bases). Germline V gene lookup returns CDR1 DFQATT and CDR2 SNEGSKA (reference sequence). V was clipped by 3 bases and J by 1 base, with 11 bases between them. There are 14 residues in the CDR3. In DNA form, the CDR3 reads TGCAGTGCTAGTTTGGACAGTGGCACAGATACGCAGTATTTT. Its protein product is CSASLDSGTDTQYF.

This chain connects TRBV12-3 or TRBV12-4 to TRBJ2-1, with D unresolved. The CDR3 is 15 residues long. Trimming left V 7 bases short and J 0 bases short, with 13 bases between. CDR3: CASMPDPSSYNEQFF. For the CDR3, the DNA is TGTGCCAGCATGCCAGACCCGAGCTCCTACAATGAGCAGTTCTTC.

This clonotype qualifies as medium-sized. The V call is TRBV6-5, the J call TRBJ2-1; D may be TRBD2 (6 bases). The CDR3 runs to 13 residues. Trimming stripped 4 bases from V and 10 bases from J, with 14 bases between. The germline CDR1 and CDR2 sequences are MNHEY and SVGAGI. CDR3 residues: CASSSGLLAEQFF. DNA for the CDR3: TGTGCCAGCAGTTCGGGACTCCTAGCGGAGCAGTTCTTC.

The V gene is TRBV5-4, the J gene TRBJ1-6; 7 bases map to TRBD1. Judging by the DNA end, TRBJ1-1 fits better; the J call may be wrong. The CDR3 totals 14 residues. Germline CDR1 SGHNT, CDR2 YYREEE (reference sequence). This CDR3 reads CASSYNTGETEAFF. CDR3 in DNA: TGTGCCAGCAGCTATAACACAGGGGAAACTGAAGCTTTCTTT.